The 17 T cell receptor beta chains below all came from one sample that was sequenced in a study of T cells after yellow fever vaccination. Via MiXCR, TCRdb re-called the 5' RACE reads, giving one row per CDR3 protein. This table holds hundreds of thousands of distinct CDR3 sequences, about 5.2% found once. The starting material was CD4+ T cells sorted from PBMCs, obtained on the day of the yellow fever booster vaccination. The receptors shown here come from a man between 18 and 35 years old who received the YFV17D yellow fever vaccine.

This clonotype was seen at least ten times. The chain has TRBV4-1 and TRBJ2-1; the match to TRBD1 covers 7 bases. V dropped 6 bases and J dropped 9; count of bases not matched to a gene: 8. The CDR3 has 13 residues. Germline values: CDR1 MGHRA, CDR2 YSYEKL. The CDR3 nucleotides are TGCGCCAGCAGGGGGCGGACAGGCCCTGAGCAGTTCTTC. It encodes CASRGRTGPEQFF.

This clonotype showed up many times. The chain couples TRBV3-1 to TRBJ2-6; D not certain. V lost 6 bases and J 0 bases, leaving 6 bases between the germline ends. Germline-derived CDR1 and CDR2 are LGHDT and YNNKEL (reference sequence). CDR3 length equals 14 residues. CDR3 bases: TGTGCCAGCAGTTCTCTCTCTGGGGCCAACGTCCTGACTTTC. As protein: CASSSLSGANVLTF. Full variable domain (rest looked up from reference TRBV3-1 and TRBJ2-6): DTAVSQTPKYLVTQMGNDKSIKCEQNLGHDTMYWYKQDSKKFLKIMFSYNNKELIINETVPNRFSPKSPDKAHLNLHINSLELGDSAVYFCASSSLSGANVLTFGAGSRLTVL.

This clonotype was detected many times. This chain uses TRBV19 with TRBJ1-5, with 9 nucleotides matching TRBD1. The V and J ends lost 8 bases and 4 bases, in that order; junction bases with no gene match: 3. Germline assignment: CDR1 LNHDA and CDR2 SQIVND (reference sequence). The CDR3 has 13 amino acids. The CDR3 reads CASWDRENQPQHF. The CDR3, as DNA: TGTGCCAGTTGGGACAGGGAAAATCAGCCCCAGCATTTT.

This clonotype was picked up a small number of times. The chain joins TRBV6-5 to TRBJ1-2; no reliable D call. Germline V gene sequence: CDR1 MNHEY, CDR2 SVGAGI. This CDR3 comprises 15 residues. V lost 2 bases, J lost 4 bases, and 14 bases lay in between. The CDR3 here is CASSYGLGVSYGYTF. The CDR3 DNA reads TGTGCCAGCAGTTACGGCCTTGGGGTCTCCTATGGCTACACCTTC.

This clonotype has more than one count but fewer than ten. The chain employs TRBV21-1 and TRBJ1-4; the table's D gene call, TRBD1, was not cross checked with the DNA. TRBV21-1 is classified as a pseudogene. The CDR3 has 17 residues. As DNA, the CDR3 is TGTGCCAGCAGCATACCGGGACACGCTGCAACTAATGAAAAACTGTTTTTT. Translated: CASSIPGHAATNEKLFF.

A few counts support this clonotype. DNA of the CDR3: TGCAGTGCTAGACTCGGGACAGAGGCACCCCTCCACTTT. This gives the protein CSARLGTEAPLHF. The chain carries TRBV20-1 and TRBJ1-6, with 7 bases identical to TRBD1. Germline loops: CDR1 DFQATT, CDR2 SNEGSKA (reference sequence). Unmatched junction bases numbered 6, after V lost 2 bases and J lost 11 bases. CDR3 length: 13 residues.

The chain couples TRBV5-1 to TRBJ1-1, with D hard to call. Per the germline V gene, CDR1 is SGHRS and CDR2 is YFSETQ. V lost 2 bases and J lost 2, with 7 bases in between. The CDR3 is 13 amino acids. The CDR3 protein is CASSLGFNTEAFF. In nucleotides, the CDR3 is TGCGCCAGCAGCTTAGGGTTCAACACTGAAGCTTTCTTT.

This clonotype occurred a few times. This rearrangement joins TRBV20-1 to TRBJ2-1; 8 bases map to TRBD1. Losses at the gene ends were 5 bases for V and 0 bases for J; bases not matched to a gene: 9. The CDR3 sequence is 16 residues long. Looked up from germline, CDR1 is DFQATT and CDR2 is SNEGSKA (reference sequence). CDR3 sequence: CSAESGTGDSYNEQFF. CDR3 sequence (DNA): TGCAGTGCTGAATCCGGGACAGGAGACTCCTACAATGAGCAGTTCTTC.

This clonotype was seen a handful of times. The genes are TRBV18 and TRBJ1-5, with D possibly TRBD1 on 5 matching bases. The germline gives CDR1 KGHSH, CDR2 LQKENI. The CDR3 runs 12 residues. Trimming took off 3 bases at V and 10 bases at J, with 10 bases between the two ends. The CDR3 sequence: CASSPNGTPQHF. Written as DNA, the CDR3 is TGTGCCAGCTCACCCAACGGGACCCCCCAGCATTTT.

The gene calls are TRBV5-4 and TRBJ2-1; 11 bases match TRBD2. J lost 4 bases, V lost 3 bases, and 6 bases had no gene match. This CDR3 region has 16 residues. CDR1 is SGHNT, CDR2 YYREEE, per germline (reference sequence). The CDR3 here is CASSYGGTSGYNEQFF. The CDR3 DNA follows: TGTGCCAGCAGCTACGGTGGGACTAGCGGTTACAATGAGCAGTTCTTC.

This clonotype showed up many times. The chain is built from TRBV6-5 and TRBJ2-3; 9 bases match TRBD2. Germline V gene sequence: CDR1 MNHEY, CDR2 SVGAGI. The junction had 7 bases not matched to a gene; V was cut back by 0 bases and J by 6 bases. This CDR3 is built from 16 residues. The CDR3 coding sequence is TGTGCCAGCAGTTACTCGAAGGTAGCGGGGGCTGATACGCAGTATTTT. The encoded protein is CASSYSKVAGADTQYF.

This sequence joins TRBV19 and TRBJ1-5; D call uncertain. V lost 6 bases to trimming and J lost 5 bases, with 14 bases between them. CDR1 is LNHDA and CDR2 is SQIVND in the germline V gene (reference sequence). This CDR3 contains 14 residues. The CDR3, as DNA: TGTGCCAGTAGCAGCGACGGGCGCGATCAGCCCCAGCATTTT. Amino acid sequence: CASSSDGRDQPQHF.

The chain combines TRBV20-1 with TRBJ2-7; 8 bases line up with TRBD2. The J segment lost 2 bases and the V segment lost 0 bases, leaving 6 bases of the junction unmatched. Germline loops: CDR1 DFQATT, CDR2 SNEGSKA (reference sequence). This CDR3 comprises 15 residues. DNA of the CDR3: TGCAGTGCTAGAGAACAACTAGCGGTAACCTACGAGCAGTACTTC. It codes for CSAREQLAVTYEQYF.

This clonotype has more than one count but fewer than ten. The V gene is TRBV5-6, the J gene TRBJ1-5; perhaps TRBD1 as D (6 bases). CDR1 SGHDT and CDR2 YYEEEE come from the germline V gene. The CDR3 loop spans 13 amino acids. Deletions cut 3 bases from V and 6 bases from J, with 10 bases between. The CDR3 DNA reads as TGTGCCAGCAGCTCGGGGGGCTTTCAGCCCCAGCATTTT. Protein sequence: CASSSGGFQPQHF.

There are a few counts of this clonotype. This chain uses TRBV5-6 with TRBJ2-7; D is unresolved. Trimming cost V 5 bases and J 5 bases, with 11 bases left between them. The germline CDR1 and CDR2 sequences are SGHDT and YYEEEE. This CDR3 contains 12 residues. This CDR3 is CASSLTVNEQYF. As DNA, the CDR3 is TGTGCCAGCAGTTTAACAGTCAACGAGCAGTACTTC.

J is TRBJ2-5 and V is TRBV7-9; 11 bases fit TRBD1. This CDR3 is built from 16 residues. After removal of 2 bases from V and 4 bases from J, the junction contained 6 bases not matched to a gene. Germline V CDR1 and CDR2: SEHNR, FQNEAQ (reference sequence). The CDR3: CASSLWGQGDGETQYF. In DNA, the CDR3 is TGTGCCAGCAGCTTATGGGGACAGGGGGACGGAGAGACCCAGTACTTC. The full variable domain, in which reference TRBV7-9 and TRBJ2-5 provide the parts outside the CDR3, is DTGVSQNPRHKITKRGQNVTFRCDPISEHNRLYWYRQTLGQGPEFLTYFQNEAQLEKSRLLSDRFSAERPKGSFSTLEIQRTEQGDSAMYLCASSLWGQGDGETQYFGPGTRLLVL.

This clonotype was counted only a few times. This sequence joins TRBV6-5 and TRBJ2-1; 9 nucleotides match TRBD2. The germline CDR1 and CDR2 sequences are MNHEY and SVGAGI. This CDR3 contains 14 residues. V gave up 6 bases and J gave up 15 bases; unmatched junction bases: 15. The CDR3 sequence is CASSPVVAGEQRFF. DNA for the CDR3: TGTGCCAGCAGCCCCGTGGTAGCGGGGGAACAACGGTTCTTC.